One sample yielded the 8 T cell receptor beta chains listed below, sequenced in a study of T cell clonality in common variable immunodeficiency. The repertoire was sequenced with immunoSEQ multiplex PCR; TCRdb's copy has only in-frame clones and lacks some. The sample presents under 45,000 clones, none singletons. Source material: peripheral blood mononuclear cells. The receptors here all came from a person aged 18 to 75 in good health.

This clone was seen many times. The DNA ends 3 residues before the CDR3 does, and the rest of the CDR3 is filled in from the germline J gene. This sequence joins TRBV7-4 and TRBJ2-3; D gene unclear. This CDR3 region has 16 residues. Trimming pared 2 bases from V and 3 bases from J, leaving 15 bases between. The germline gives CDR1 SGHVT, CDR2 SQSDAQ. CDR3 in amino acids: CASSLLQTGQTDTQYF. CDR3 bases read: TGTGCCAGCAGCTTACTACAGACCGGTCAGACAGATACG.

This clone was picked up a small number of times. The sequenced fragment ends 3 residues before the CDR3 boundary, so the rest is inferred from the germline J gene. The genes are TRBV6-4 and TRBJ2-7; 10 nucleotides line up with TRBD2. CDR3 length: 16 amino acids. Germline CDR1 MRHNA, CDR2 SNTAGT. The V gene end was trimmed by 4 bases and the J gene end by 4 bases; junction bases not matched to a gene: 10. Partial CDR3 DNA: TGTGCCAGCAGTGCCCCAGTAGCGGGAGGTTCGTACGAG. Protein sequence: CASSAPVAGGSYE. The CDR3 in full is CASSAPVAGGSYEQYF.

The table lists this clone with a few counts. The observed sequence ends 3 residues before the CDR3 terminus, with the missing tail filled in from the germline J gene. V gene TRBV18 combines with J gene TRBJ1-2; D possibly corresponds to TRBD1 (5 bases). CDR3 length: 16 amino acids. Germline values: CDR1 KGHSH, CDR2 LQKENI. The part of the CDR3 DNA that was read is TGTGCCAGCTCACCACCAAGACAGAGGGGCACAGATACC. It encodes CASSPPRQRGTDT. The CDR3 reads in full as CASSPPRQRGTDTYTF.

This clone has more than one count but fewer than ten. The read falls 3 residues short of the CDR3 end, and the missing part is taken from the germline J gene. This chain joins TRBV29-1 and TRBJ1-2; a possible D gene is TRBD1 (6 bases). Germline-derived CDR1 and CDR2 are SQVTM and ANQGSEA. The CDR3 is 12 residues long. The covered CDR3 bases are TGCAGCGTTGCGCAGGGGTTGGGGGGC. Translation gives CSVAQGLGG. The entire CDR3 protein is CSVAQGLGGYTF.

This clone has at least ten counts. The CDR3 end falls 3 residues outside the read, so it is completed with the germline J gene. V is TRBV7-3 and J is TRBJ2-3, with 10 bases matching TRBD1. This CDR3 spans 16 amino acids. Trimming cost V 5 bases and J 2 bases; bases outside gene matches: 7. CDR1 SGHTA and CDR2 FQGTGA come from the germline V gene. The part of the CDR3 DNA that was read is TGTGCCAGCAGCACCGGGACAGGGGTTCTCACAGATACG. The encoded protein is CASSTGTGVLTDT. The CDR3, in full, reads CASSTGTGVLTDTQYF. The whole variable domain, remainder taken from reference TRBV7-3 and TRBJ2-3, is GAGVSQTPSNKVTEKGKYVELRCDPISGHTALYWYRQSLGQGPEFLIYFQGTGAADDSGLPNDRFFAVRPEGSVSTLKIQRTERGDSAVYLCASSTGTGVLTDTQYFGPGTRLTVL.

This clone has a count of ten or more. The CDR3 is cut off 3 residues early in the read; its end comes from the germline J gene. The chain uses TRBV2 and TRBJ1-5; 9 bases match TRBD1. Germline assignment: CDR1 SNHLY and CDR2 FYNNEI. The CDR3 runs 15 residues. V trimming: 1 base; J trimming: 7 bases; junction bases outside the gene matches: 5. The CDR3 bases that were read are TGTGCCAGCAGTGAAGGGGGACAGGGCAGGCAGCCC. Residues: CASSEGGQGRQP. The entire CDR3 reads CASSEGGQGRQPQHF.

This clone was picked up many times. The read ends 3 residues early relative to the CDR3; the germline J gene fills the gap. The chain has TRBV5-1 and TRBJ2-7, with D hard to call. The CDR3 has 12 residues. Germline values: CDR1 SGHRS, CDR2 YFSETQ. Trimming removed 7 bases at V and 3 bases at J, with 11 bases between. CDR3 sequence reads: CASGPTSYEQYF. The sequenced part of the CDR3 DNA is TGCGCCAGCGGCCCAACGAGCTACGAG.

This clone was recorded at least ten times. The CDR3 goes on 3 residues after the read ends, and that part is filled in from the germline J gene. This sequence joins TRBV7-8 and TRBJ2-5; D possibly corresponds to TRBD1 (6 bases). Germline lookup yields CDR1 SGHVS and CDR2 FQNEAQ. Trimming cost V 4 bases and J 5 bases, with 20 bases left between them. This CDR3 has 16 residues. The sequenced part of the CDR3 DNA is TGTGCCAGCAGCTCCCAAGACAGGAGGCTCCGCGAGACC. Translation gives CASSSQDRRLRET. The whole CDR3 is CASSSQDRRLRETQYF.